The 13 T cell receptor beta chains below all came from one sample that was sequenced in a study of T-cell reconstitution after alpha-beta-depleted transplantation in children. Molecular barcoding with unique molecular identifiers was used for the TCRbeta library. TCRdb fed the PCR reads into MiXCR, producing one record per CDR3 protein. Of approximately 350,000 distinct CDR3 sequences detected, 10% to 13% appear once; the ten largest clones hold around 2.3%. Specimen: PBMCs from the stem cell graft donor, collected from the stem cell graft. The origin of the receptors is a human donor who donated a stem cell graft to a child with acute lymphoblastic leukemia.

The V and J genes are TRBV4-1 and TRBJ2-5, with D possibly being TRBD1 (6 bases). The V end was cut by 0 bases, the J end by 3 bases, with 17 bases between. The CDR3 is 17 residues long. Per the germline V gene, CDR1 is MGHRA and CDR2 is YSYEKL. CDR3 sequence reads: CASSQEAPSTGKETQYF. CDR3 bases: TGCGCCAGCAGCCAAGAAGCGCCGAGCACAGGGAAAGAGACCCAGTACTTC.

The rearrangement joins TRBV4-1 to TRBJ2-1; 10 positions agree with TRBD2. V was pared by 2 bases and J by 7 bases, with 11 bases of the junction left unmatched. CDR3 length: 17 amino acids. Germline V lookup: CDR1 MGHRA, CDR2 YSYEKL. The CDR3 reads CASSQSPLAGVKNEQFF. The CDR3 DNA reads TGCGCCAGCAGCCAAAGCCCCCTAGCGGGAGTAAAGAATGAGCAGTTCTTC.

The V call is TRBV9, the J call TRBJ2-1; D is possibly TRBD1 (7 bases). This CDR3 has 16 amino acids. V was trimmed by 0 bases and J by 6 bases, leaving 16 bases between them. Germline CDR1 SGDLS, CDR2 YYNGEE. CDR3 loop: CASSVGFAGGSNEQFF. CDR3 DNA sequence: TGTGCCAGCAGCGTAGGGTTTGCAGGGGGGAGCAATGAGCAGTTCTTC.

For this clonotype: One base away lies a much larger clone, so this may be a sequencing read error. This sequence joins TRBV11-2 and TRBJ2-2; TRBD2 agrees at 16 bases. Germline V gives CDR1 SGHAT, CDR2 FQNNGV. The CDR3 is made up of 18 amino acids. This CDR3 is CASSYGTSGRANTEELFF. The CDR3 nucleotides are TGTGCCAGCAGCTATGGGACTAGCGGGAGGGCCAACACCGAGGAGCTGTTTTTT.

J is TRBJ2-1 and V is TRBV4-3; 12 nucleotides align to TRBD2. V was pared by 1 base and J by 8 bases, with 3 bases of the junction left unmatched. Germline CDR1 LGHNA, CDR2 YSLEER. The CDR3 totals 15 residues. CDR3 bases: TGCGCCAGCAGCCAAGGGACTAGCGGGAATTATGAGCAGTTCTTC. Translation gives CASSQGTSGNYEQFF.

A remark on this clonotype: Germline and junction disagree at one end, which may indicate a read error. This chain uses TRBV25-1 with TRBJ1-1; D not certain. This CDR3 region has 13 residues. From germline, CDR1 is MGHDK and CDR2 SYGVNS. The CDR3 spells CASNPEVNTEAFF. As DNA, the CDR3 is TGTGCCAGCAATCCGGAGGTGAACACTGAAGCTTTCTTC.

This clonotype occurred a few times. This chain links TRBV29-1 with TRBJ2-3; 10 nucleotides agree with TRBD2. With 5 bases clipped from V and 0 bases from J, the junction kept 8 bases outside the gene matches. This CDR3 is 16 amino acids long. In germline, CDR1 is SQVTM, CDR2 ANQGSEA. The chain's CDR3 is CSVSGRAPASTDTQYF. CDR3 nucleotides: TGCAGCGTTAGCGGGAGGGCACCCGCTAGCACAGATACGCAGTATTTT.

The chain employs TRBV7-6 and TRBJ2-7; D not resolved. The CDR3 is 14 amino acids. V lost 1 base and J 2 bases, leaving 9 bases between the germline ends. Germline CDR1 reads SGHVS; CDR2 reads FNYEAQ. The CDR3 reads CASSLEAEAYEQYF. The CDR3 nucleotides are TGTGCCAGCAGCTTAGAGGCCGAGGCCTACGAGCAGTACTTC.

The table lists this clonotype with a few counts. V gene TRBV20-1 combines with J gene TRBJ2-2; tentative D call: TRBD1 (6 bases). The CDR3 totals 14 residues. Germline-derived CDR1 and CDR2 are DFQATT and SNEGSKA (reference sequence). V was pared by 5 bases and J by 7 bases, with 17 bases between. CDR3 bases: TGCAGTGCTTCCGGTTGGGGGCTGGACGGGGAGCTGTTTTTT. Translation: CSASGWGLDGELFF.

This clonotype was counted between two and nine times. This rearrangement joins TRBV5-1 to TRBJ2-1; 7 bases align to TRBD2. Trimming took 4 bases from V and 7 from J; bases not matched to a gene: 11. Germline V gene data show CDR1 as SGHRS and CDR2 as YFSETQ. CDR3 size: 15 residues. This CDR3 is CASSQNPGAGNEQFF. The CDR3 DNA reads as TGCGCCAGCAGCCAGAACCCGGGAGCGGGGAATGAGCAGTTCTTC.

The rearrangement joins TRBV12-3 or TRBV12-4 to TRBJ2-1; 10 bases fit TRBD1. V shed 5 bases, J shed 6 bases, and the junction held 4 bases outside the gene matches. The CDR3 loop spans 14 amino acids. CDR3 in DNA: TGTGCCAGCAGTCCGGGACAGGGGACCAATGAGCAGTTCTTC. This encodes CASSPGQGTNEQFF.

The V and J genes are TRBV5-1 and TRBJ2-7; D remains ambiguous. The germline gives CDR1 SGHRS, CDR2 YFSETQ. The CDR3 length is 13 residues. Trimming left V 0 bases short and J 7 bases short, with 11 bases between. Here the CDR3 reads CASSLVAAKEQYF. CDR3 sequence (DNA): TGCGCCAGCAGCTTGGTGGCAGCGAAGGAGCAGTACTTC. Complete variable domain (other parts from reference TRBV5-1 and TRBJ2-7): KAGVTQTPRYLIKTRGQQVTLSCSPISGHRSVSWYQQTPGQGLQFLFEYFSETQRNKGNFPGRFSGRQFSNSRSEMNVSTLELGDSALYLCASSLVAAKEQYFGPGTRLTVT.

This clonotype was counted many times. The V call is TRBV18, the J call TRBJ2-2; D gene unclear. Deletions cut 6 bases from V and 0 bases from J, with 11 bases between. The CDR3 is 15 residues long. In germline, CDR1 is KGHSH, CDR2 LQKENI. The CDR3 nucleotides are TGTGCCAGCTCCTTACGGACGGCGAACACCGGGGAGCTGTTTTTT. It is translated as CASSLRTANTGELFF.